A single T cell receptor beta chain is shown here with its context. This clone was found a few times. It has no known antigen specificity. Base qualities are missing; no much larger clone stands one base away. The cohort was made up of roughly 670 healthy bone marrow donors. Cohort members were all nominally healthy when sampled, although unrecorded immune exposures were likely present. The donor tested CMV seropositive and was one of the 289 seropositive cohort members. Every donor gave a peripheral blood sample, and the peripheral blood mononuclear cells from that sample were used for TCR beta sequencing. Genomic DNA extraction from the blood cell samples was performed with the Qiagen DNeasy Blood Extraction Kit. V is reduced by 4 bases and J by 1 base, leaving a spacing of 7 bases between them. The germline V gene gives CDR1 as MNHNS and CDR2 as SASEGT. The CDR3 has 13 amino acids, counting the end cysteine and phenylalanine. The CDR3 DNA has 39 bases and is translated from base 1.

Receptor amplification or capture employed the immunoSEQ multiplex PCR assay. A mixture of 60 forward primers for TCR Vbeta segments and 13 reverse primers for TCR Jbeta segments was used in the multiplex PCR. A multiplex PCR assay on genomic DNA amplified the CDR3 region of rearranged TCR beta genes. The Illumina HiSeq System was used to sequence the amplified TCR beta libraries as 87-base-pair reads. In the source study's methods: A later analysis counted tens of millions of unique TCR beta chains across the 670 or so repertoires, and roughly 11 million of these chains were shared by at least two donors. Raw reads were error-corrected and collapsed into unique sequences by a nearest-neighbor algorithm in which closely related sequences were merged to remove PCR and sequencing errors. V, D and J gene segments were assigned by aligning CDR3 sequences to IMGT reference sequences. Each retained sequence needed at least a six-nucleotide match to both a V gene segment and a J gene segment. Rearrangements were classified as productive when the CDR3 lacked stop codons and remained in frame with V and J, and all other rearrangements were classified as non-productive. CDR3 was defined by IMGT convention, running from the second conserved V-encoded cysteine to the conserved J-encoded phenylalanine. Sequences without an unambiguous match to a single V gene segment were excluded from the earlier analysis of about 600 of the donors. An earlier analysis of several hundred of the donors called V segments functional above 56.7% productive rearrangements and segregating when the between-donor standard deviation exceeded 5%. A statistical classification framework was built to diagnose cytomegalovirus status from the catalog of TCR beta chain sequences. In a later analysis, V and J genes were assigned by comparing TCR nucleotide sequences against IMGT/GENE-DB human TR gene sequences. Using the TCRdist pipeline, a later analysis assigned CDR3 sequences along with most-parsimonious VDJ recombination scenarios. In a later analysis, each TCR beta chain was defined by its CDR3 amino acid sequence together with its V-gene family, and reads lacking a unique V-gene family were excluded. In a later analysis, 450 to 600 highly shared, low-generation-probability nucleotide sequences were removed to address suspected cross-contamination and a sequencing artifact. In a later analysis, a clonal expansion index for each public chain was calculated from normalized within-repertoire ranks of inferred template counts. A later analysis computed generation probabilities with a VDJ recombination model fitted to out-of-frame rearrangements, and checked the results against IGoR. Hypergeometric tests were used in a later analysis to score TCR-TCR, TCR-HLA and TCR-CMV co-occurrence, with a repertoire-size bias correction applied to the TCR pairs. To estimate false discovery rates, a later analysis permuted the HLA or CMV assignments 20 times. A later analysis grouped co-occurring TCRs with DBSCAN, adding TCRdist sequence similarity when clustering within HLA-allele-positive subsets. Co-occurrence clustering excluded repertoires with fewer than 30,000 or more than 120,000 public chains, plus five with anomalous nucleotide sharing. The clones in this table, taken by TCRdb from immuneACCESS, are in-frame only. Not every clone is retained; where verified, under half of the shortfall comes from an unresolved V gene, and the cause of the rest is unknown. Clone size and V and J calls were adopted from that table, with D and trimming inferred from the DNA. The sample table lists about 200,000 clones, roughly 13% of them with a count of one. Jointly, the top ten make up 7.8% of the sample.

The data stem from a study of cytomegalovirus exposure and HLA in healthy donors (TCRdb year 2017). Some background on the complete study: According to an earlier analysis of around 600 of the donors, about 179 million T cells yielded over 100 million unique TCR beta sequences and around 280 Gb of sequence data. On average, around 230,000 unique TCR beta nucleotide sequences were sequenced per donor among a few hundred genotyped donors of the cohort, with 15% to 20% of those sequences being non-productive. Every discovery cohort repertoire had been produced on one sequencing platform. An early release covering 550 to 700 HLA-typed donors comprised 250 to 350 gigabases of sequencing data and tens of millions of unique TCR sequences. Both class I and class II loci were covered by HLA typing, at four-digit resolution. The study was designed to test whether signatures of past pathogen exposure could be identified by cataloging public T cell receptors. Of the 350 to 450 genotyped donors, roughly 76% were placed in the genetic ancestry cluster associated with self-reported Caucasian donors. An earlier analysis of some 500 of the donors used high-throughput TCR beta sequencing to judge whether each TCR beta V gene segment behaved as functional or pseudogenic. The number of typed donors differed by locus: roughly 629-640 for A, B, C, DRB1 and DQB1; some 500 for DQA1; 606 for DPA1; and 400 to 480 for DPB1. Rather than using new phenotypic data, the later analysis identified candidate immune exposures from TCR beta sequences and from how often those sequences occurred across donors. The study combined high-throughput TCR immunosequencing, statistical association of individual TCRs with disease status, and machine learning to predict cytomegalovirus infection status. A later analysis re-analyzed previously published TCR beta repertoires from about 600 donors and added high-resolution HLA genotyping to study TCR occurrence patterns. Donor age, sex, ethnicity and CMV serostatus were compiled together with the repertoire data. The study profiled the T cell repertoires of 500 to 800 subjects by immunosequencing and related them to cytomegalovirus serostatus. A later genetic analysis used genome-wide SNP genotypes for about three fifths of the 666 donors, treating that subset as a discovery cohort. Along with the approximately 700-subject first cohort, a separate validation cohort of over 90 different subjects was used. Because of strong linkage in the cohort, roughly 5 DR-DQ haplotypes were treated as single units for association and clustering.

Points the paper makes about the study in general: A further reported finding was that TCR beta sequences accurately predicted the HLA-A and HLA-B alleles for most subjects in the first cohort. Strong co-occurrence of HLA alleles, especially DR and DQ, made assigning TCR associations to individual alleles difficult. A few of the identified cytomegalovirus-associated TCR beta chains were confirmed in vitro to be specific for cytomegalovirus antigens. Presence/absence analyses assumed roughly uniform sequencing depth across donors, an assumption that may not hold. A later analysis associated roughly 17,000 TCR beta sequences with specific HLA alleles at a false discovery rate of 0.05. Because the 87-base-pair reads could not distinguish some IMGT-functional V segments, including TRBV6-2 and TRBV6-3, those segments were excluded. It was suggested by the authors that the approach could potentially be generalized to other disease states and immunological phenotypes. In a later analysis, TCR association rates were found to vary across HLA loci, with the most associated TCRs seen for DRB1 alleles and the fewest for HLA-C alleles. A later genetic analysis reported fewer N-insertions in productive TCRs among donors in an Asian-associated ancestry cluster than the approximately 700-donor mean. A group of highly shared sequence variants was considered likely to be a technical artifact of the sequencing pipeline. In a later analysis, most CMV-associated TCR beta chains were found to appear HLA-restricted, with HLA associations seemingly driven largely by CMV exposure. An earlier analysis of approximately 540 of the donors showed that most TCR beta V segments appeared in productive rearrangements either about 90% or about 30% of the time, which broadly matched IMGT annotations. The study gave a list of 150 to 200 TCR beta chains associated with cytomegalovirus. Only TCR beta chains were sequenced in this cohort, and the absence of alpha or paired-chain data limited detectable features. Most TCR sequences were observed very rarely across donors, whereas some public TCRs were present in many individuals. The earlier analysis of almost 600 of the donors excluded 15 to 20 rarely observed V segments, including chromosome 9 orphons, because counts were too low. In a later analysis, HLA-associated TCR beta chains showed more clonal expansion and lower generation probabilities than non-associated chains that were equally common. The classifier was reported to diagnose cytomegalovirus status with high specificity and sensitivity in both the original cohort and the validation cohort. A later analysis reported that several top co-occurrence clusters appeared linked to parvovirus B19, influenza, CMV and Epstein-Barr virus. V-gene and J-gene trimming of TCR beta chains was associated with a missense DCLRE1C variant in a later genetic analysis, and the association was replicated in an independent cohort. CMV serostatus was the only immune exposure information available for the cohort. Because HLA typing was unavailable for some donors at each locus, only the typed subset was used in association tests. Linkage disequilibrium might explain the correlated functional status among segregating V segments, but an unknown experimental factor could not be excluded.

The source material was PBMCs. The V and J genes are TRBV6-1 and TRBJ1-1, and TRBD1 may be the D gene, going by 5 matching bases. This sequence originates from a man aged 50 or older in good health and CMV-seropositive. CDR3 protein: CASSAQGNTEAFF. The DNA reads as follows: TGTGCCAGCAGTGCGCAGGGGAACACTGAAGCTTTCTTT.